One sample yielded the 30 T cell receptor beta chains listed below, sequenced in a study of blood T cell repertoires in COVID-19. The method was immunoSEQ multiplex PCR; TCRdb's version includes in-frame clones alone and lacks a portion of them. The sample consists of hundreds of thousands of clones, around 89% of them appearing once. Input material: PBMCs or T cells enriched from blood (not recorded which). The receptors shown here come from a woman between 25 and 40 years old who had recovered from COVID-19.

The chain links TRBV18 to TRBJ1-1; D is possibly TRBD1 (6 bases). The CDR3 is made up of 15 amino acids. CDR1 KGHSH and CDR2 LQKENI come from the germline V gene. Trimming stripped 1 base from V and 5 bases from J, with 14 bases between. This chain's CDR3 is CASSPQRTERTEAFF. CDR3 in DNA: TGTGCCAGCTCACCACAGCGGACAGAGAGGACTGAAGCTTTCTTT.

The genes are TRBV6-5 and TRBJ1-1; D uncertain. Between the trimmed V and J ends, which lost 0 bases and 1 base, there was a span of 6 bases. The germline gives CDR1 MNHEY, CDR2 SVGAGI. The CDR3 loop spans 14 amino acids. Here the CDR3 DNA reads TGTGCCAGCAGTTACTCATCCAAGAACACTGAAGCTTTCTTT. This codes for CASSYSSKNTEAFF.

V gene TRBV14 combines with J gene TRBJ1-2; no clear D gene. Germline V CDR1 and CDR2: SGHDN, FVKESK. V lost 0 bases, J lost 8 bases, and 16 bases lay in between. CDR3 length: 15 residues. The CDR3, as DNA: TGTGCCAGCAGCCAAGATGGATTCCCCGTCGGGGGCTACACCTTC. Protein product: CASSQDGFPVGGYTF.

The chain's CDR3 is CACLFGTSGYEQYF. Written as DNA, the CDR3 is TGTGCCTGTCTTTTCGGGACTAGCGGCTACGAGCAGTACTTC. The chain links TRBV30 to TRBJ2-7, with 11 bases that match TRBD2. The germline V gene encodes CDR1 GTSNPN and CDR2 SVGIG (reference sequence). Trimming at V came to 6 bases and at J to 3 bases, leaving 7 bases not matched to a gene. The CDR3 length is 14 residues.

The gene calls are TRBV18 and TRBJ1-4, with D unclear. V lost 1 base to trimming and J lost 0 bases, with 9 bases between them. This CDR3 is built from 16 residues. Germline V lookup: CDR1 KGHSH, CDR2 LQKENI. CDR3 sequence reads: CASSPLEVSTNEKLFF. The DNA of the CDR3 is TGTGCCAGCTCACCACTCGAGGTGTCAACTAATGAAAAACTGTTTTTT.

The chain joins TRBV27 to TRBJ2-7; maybe TRBD2 (5 bases). Per the germline V gene, CDR1 is MNHEY and CDR2 is SMNVEV (reference sequence). The CDR3 loop spans 17 amino acids. Trimming took 2 bases from V and 2 from J, leaving 19 bases between them. The chain's CDR3 is CASSLRGVMELTYEQYF. The DNA for the CDR3 is TGTGCCAGCAGTTTACGGGGTGTTATGGAATTAACCTACGAGCAGTACTTC.

The gene calls are TRBV28 and TRBJ2-7; TRBD1 matches at 8 bases. This CDR3 comprises 14 residues. Germline V lookup: CDR1 MDHEN, CDR2 SYDVKM. V was pared by 3 bases and J by 7 bases, with 8 bases of the junction left unmatched. Written as DNA, the CDR3 is TGTGCCAGCAGTTTCGGCAGGGGGCGTGGGGAGCAGTACTTC. The encoded protein is CASSFGRGRGEQYF.

This clone was found once. The chain carries TRBV3-1 (or the pseudogene TRBV3-2) and TRBJ1-5; no reliable D call. This CDR3 comprises 14 residues. CDR1 and CDR2 from the germline V gene are LGHDT and YNNKEL (reference sequence). Trimming took 2 bases from V and 5 from J, leaving 10 bases between them. CDR3 loop: CASSQSPSYQPQHF. DNA of the CDR3: TGTGCCAGCAGCCAATCCCCTTCCTATCAGCCCCAGCATTTT.

The chain couples TRBV9 to TRBJ1-1; possibly TRBD1 for D (6 bases). V lost 1 base and J 4 bases, leaving 11 bases between the germline ends. Germline-derived CDR1 and CDR2 are SGDLS and YYNGEE. The CDR3 extends over 14 amino acids. The CDR3 loop is CASSVWDIGTEAFF. For the CDR3, the DNA is TGTGCCAGCAGCGTATGGGACATTGGCACTGAAGCTTTCTTT.

This chain links TRBV14 with TRBJ2-7; TRBD2 matches at 8 bases. Germline V lookup: CDR1 SGHDN, CDR2 FVKESK. This CDR3 contains 12 residues. V shed 5 bases and J 6 bases; nucleotides not matched to a gene: 3. The CDR3 nucleotides read TGTGCCAGCAGCTGGGCGGGAGGCGAGCAGTACTTC. Its translation: CASSWAGGEQYF.

V and J are TRBV5-1 and TRBJ2-7; D is unresolved. This CDR3 is 15 amino acids long. Germline CDR1 SGHRS, CDR2 YFSETQ. Trimming took off 3 bases at V and 0 bases at J, with 13 bases between the two ends. The CDR3 is CASSSDFQSSYEQYF. The CDR3 DNA reads as TGCGCCAGCAGCTCAGACTTCCAGAGCTCCTACGAGCAGTACTTC.

The chain is built from TRBV7-2 and TRBJ2-7; TRBD2 agrees at 7 bases. With 1 base clipped from V and 3 bases from J, the junction kept 6 bases outside the gene matches. The CDR3 sequence is 15 residues long. Germline CDR1 and CDR2: SGHTA and FQGNSA. As DNA, the CDR3 is TGTGCCAGCAGCTTAGATAGCGGGCAGGACTACGAGCAGTACTTC. Its translation: CASSLDSGQDYEQYF. Looking up the rest from reference TRBV7-2 and TRBJ2-7 gives the full variable domain: GAGVSQSPSNKVTEKGKDVELRCDPISGHTALYWYRQSLGQGLEFLIYFQGNSAPDKSGLPSDRFSAERTGGSVSTLTIQRTQQEDSAVYLCASSLDSGQDYEQYFGPGTRLTVT.

This chain links TRBV7-3 with TRBJ1-2; D is unclear. Trimming cost V 5 bases and J 2 bases, with 24 bases left between them. From germline, CDR1 is SGHTA and CDR2 FQGTGA. CDR3 length: 18 residues. The CDR3 reads CASSPGWGGQAANYGYTF. In DNA, the CDR3 is TGTGCCAGCAGCCCTGGGTGGGGAGGGCAGGCCGCCAACTATGGCTACACCTTC.

The genes are TRBV10-3 and TRBJ2-1; the match to TRBD2 covers 10 bases. Germline CDR1 reads ENHRY; CDR2 reads SYGVKD. The CDR3 length is 13 residues. The V and J ends lost 8 bases and 5 bases, in that order; junction bases with no gene match: 3. The DNA for the CDR3 is TGTGCCATCGGGGGACTAGCGAACAATGAGCAGTTCTTC. Translation gives CAIGGLANNEQFF.

CDR3 DNA sequence: TGTGCCAGCAGTGAAGCGCTTCGGGGGGGCTCGAATCAGCCCCAGCATTTT. The encoded protein is CASSEALRGGSNQPQHF. V and J are TRBV2 and TRBJ1-5; tentative D call: TRBD1 (6 bases). There are 17 residues in the CDR3. Per the germline V gene, CDR1 is SNHLY and CDR2 is FYNNEI. With 0 bases removed from V and 4 bases from J, the gap between germline ends came to 16 bases.

The chain couples TRBV15 to TRBJ1-2, with 7 positions matching TRBD1. The CDR3 extends over 15 amino acids. The V gene's germline CDR1 is LNHNV and CDR2 YYDKDF (reference sequence). J was trimmed by 8 bases and V by 5 bases; bases with no gene match: 14. The CDR3 nucleotides read TGTGCCACCAGCGTTGGGACAGCCCTGTGGGAGGGCTACACCTTC. It is translated as CATSVGTALWEGYTF.

The chain couples TRBV15 to TRBJ2-1, with TRBD2 matching 8 bases. The CDR3 is made up of 16 amino acids. Germline CDR1 LNHNV, CDR2 YYDKDF (reference sequence). V lost 2 bases to trimming and J lost 0 bases; unmatched junction nucleotides: 3. DNA for the CDR3: TGTGCCACCAGCAGATCTAGCGGGCCCTCCTACAATGAGCAGTTCTTC. Translation: CATSRSSGPSYNEQFF.

J is TRBJ2-1 and V is TRBV6-4, with a weak D call TRBD2 (6 bases). The germline V gene encodes CDR1 MRHNA and CDR2 SNTAGT. Deletions cut 4 bases from V and 12 bases from J, with 19 bases between. The CDR3 covers 14 residues. CDR3 bases: TGTGCCAGCAGTGTTGGCGGGGATGGGCAGGGGCAGTTCTTC. Translation gives CASSVGGDGQGQFF.

The chain has TRBV28 and TRBJ2-7; 7 bases fit TRBD2. Germline V CDR1 and CDR2: MDHEN, SYDVKM. V shed 8 bases and J 2 bases; nucleotides not matched to a gene: 6. The length of the CDR3 is 13 residues. The CDR3 protein is CASGERDPYEQYF. CDR3 DNA: TGTGCCAGCGGGGAGCGGGACCCCTACGAGCAGTACTTC.

This chain connects TRBV28 to TRBJ2-7, with TRBD2 matching 12 bases. Germline CDR1 MDHEN, CDR2 SYDVKM. CDR3 length equals 15 residues. The V and J ends lost 3 bases and 4 bases, in that order; junction bases with no gene match: 4. The CDR3 is CASSLLAGGSYEQYF. The CDR3 nucleotides are TGTGCCAGCAGTTTGCTAGCGGGAGGGTCTTACGAGCAGTACTTC.

This chain connects TRBV5-6 to TRBJ2-7; the D gene is possibly TRBD1 (6 bases). V lost 4 bases and J 0 bases, leaving 14 bases between the germline ends. This CDR3 region has 15 residues. Germline V gives CDR1 SGHDT, CDR2 YYEEEE. CDR3 residues: CASSRTNRVSYEQYF. Here the CDR3 DNA reads TGTGCCAGCAGCCGGACAAACAGGGTCTCCTACGAGCAGTACTTC. The full variable domain, in which reference TRBV5-6 and TRBJ2-7 provide the parts outside the CDR3, is DAGVTQSPTHLIKTRGQQVTLRCSPKSGHDTVSWYQQALGQGPQFIFQYYEEEERQRGNFPDRFSGHQFPNYSSELNVNALLLGDSALYLCASSRTNRVSYEQYFGPGTRLTVT.

The rearrangement uses TRBV18 and TRBJ1-6, with 7 bases fitting TRBD1. CDR3 length: 16 residues. CDR1 KGHSH and CDR2 LQKENI come from the germline V gene. The junction had 8 bases not matched to a gene; V was cut back by 1 base and J by 8 bases. This CDR3 reads CASSPRSGGMDSPLHF. In nucleotides, the CDR3 is TGTGCCAGCTCACCACGGTCAGGGGGAATGGATTCACCCCTCCACTTT.

The chain has TRBV27 and TRBJ1-1; tentatively, D is TRBD1 (5 bases). The germline V gene has CDR1 MNHEY and CDR2 SMNVEV (reference sequence). V lost 5 bases to trimming and J lost 6 bases, with 22 bases between them. The CDR3 runs to 16 residues. The CDR3 DNA sequence: TGTGCCAGCAGTCTTGACAGTGTGGGATTAATTCCTGAAGCTTTCTTT. Encoded protein: CASSLDSVGLIPEAFF.

The gene calls are TRBV2 and TRBJ1-4; 9 bases are a match to TRBD1. Germline V CDR1 and CDR2: SNHLY, FYNNEI. Germline trimming cut 3 bases from V and 7 bases from J; bases unmatched to any gene: 3. The length of the CDR3 is 14 residues. The CDR3 spells CASSDGQGSEKLFF. CDR3 DNA sequence: TGTGCCAGCAGTGATGGACAGGGGAGTGAAAAACTGTTTTTT. Variable domain in full (rest from reference TRBV2 and TRBJ1-4): EPEVTQTPSHQVTQMGQEVILRCVPISNHLYFYWYRQILGQKVEFLVSFYNNEISEKSEIFDDQFSVERPDGSNFTLKIRSTKLEDSAMYFCASSDGQGSEKLFFGSGTQLSVL.

The genes are TRBV6-5 and TRBJ2-2; D is unclear. Per the germline V gene, CDR1 is MNHEY and CDR2 is SVGAGI. The V end lost 4 bases, the J end lost 6 bases, and 9 bases lay between the germline ends. This CDR3 comprises 13 residues. The CDR3 reads CASSLWRSGELFF. The DNA for the CDR3 is TGTGCCAGCAGTTTATGGCGGTCCGGGGAGCTGTTTTTT.

The CDR3 DNA is TGTGCCAGCAGCTTGGACAGACGTTCAAGCTATGGCTACACCTTC. Translating gives CASSLDRRSSYGYTF. The J gene is TRBJ1-2, the V gene TRBV5-6; D is unclear. The germline CDR1 and CDR2 sequences are SGHDT and YYEEEE. The ends were cut back, 0 bases at V and 4 bases at J, with 13 bases in the middle. CDR3 length equals 15 residues.

The rearrangement uses TRBV29-1 and TRBJ2-7, with D maybe TRBD1 (5 bases). Between the trimmed V and J ends, which lost 6 bases and 2 bases, there was a span of 14 bases. This CDR3 contains 13 residues. Germline V gives CDR1 SQVTM, CDR2 ANQGSEA. CDR3: CSVLDSSPYEQYF. In DNA form, the CDR3 reads TGCAGCGTGCTAGACAGTTCACCCTACGAGCAGTACTTC.

The rearrangement joins TRBV11-3 to TRBJ2-1; D ambiguous. CDR1 SGHNT and CDR2 YENEEA come from the germline V gene. This CDR3 comprises 17 residues. With 1 base removed from V and 0 bases from J, the gap between germline ends came to 13 bases. The CDR3 nucleotides are TGTGCCAGCAGCTTAGGGGTGTTTGGCGGCTCCTACAATGAGCAGTTCTTC. Translation: CASSLGVFGGSYNEQFF.

V and J are TRBV9 and TRBJ1-3; D gene uncertain. V lost 0 bases to trimming and J lost 0 bases, with 16 bases between them. Looked up from germline, CDR1 is SGDLS and CDR2 is YYNGEE. CDR3 length equals 18 residues. CDR3 sequence (DNA): TGTGCCAGCAGCGTAGCTACTCCGGGAGGGAGCTCTGGAAACACCATATATTTT. Its protein product is CASSVATPGGSSGNTIYF. Drawing the rest from reference TRBV9 and TRBJ1-3, the complete variable domain is DSGVTQTPKHLITATGQRVTLRCSPRSGDLSVYWYQQSLDQGLQFLIQYYNGEERAKGNILERFSAQQFPDLHSELNLSSLELGDSALYFCASSVATPGGSSGNTIYFGEGSWLTVV.

This clone was observed a few times. This chain joins TRBV29-1 and TRBJ1-1; 7 bases fit TRBD1. Germline V gene data show CDR1 as SQVTM and CDR2 as ANQGSEA. J was trimmed by 2 bases and V by 3 bases; bases with no gene match: 6. The CDR3 is 14 amino acids. CDR3 protein: CSVEVGTANTEAFF. The DNA of the CDR3 is TGCAGCGTTGAGGTTGGGACAGCTAACACTGAAGCTTTCTTT. Full variable domain (outside the CDR3, taken from reference TRBV29-1 and TRBJ1-1): SAVISQKPSRDICQRGTSLTIQCQVDSQVTMMFWYRQQPGQSLTLIATANQGSEATYESGFVIDKFPISRPNLTFSTLTVSNMSPEDSSIYLCSVEVGTANTEAFFGQGTRLTVV.